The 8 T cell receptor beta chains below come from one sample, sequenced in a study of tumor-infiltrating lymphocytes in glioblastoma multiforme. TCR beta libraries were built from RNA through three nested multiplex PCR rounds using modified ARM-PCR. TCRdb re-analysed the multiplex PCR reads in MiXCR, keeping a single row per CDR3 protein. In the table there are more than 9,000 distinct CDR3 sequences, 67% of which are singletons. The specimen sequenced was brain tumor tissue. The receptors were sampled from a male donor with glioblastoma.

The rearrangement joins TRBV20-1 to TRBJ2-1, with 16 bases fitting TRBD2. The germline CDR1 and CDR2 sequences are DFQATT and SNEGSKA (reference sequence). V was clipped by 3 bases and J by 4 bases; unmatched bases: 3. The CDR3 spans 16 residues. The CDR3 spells CSARGTSGRGYNEQFF. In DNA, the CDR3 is TGCAGTGCTAGGGGGACTAGCGGGAGGGGTTACAATGAGCAGTTCTTC.

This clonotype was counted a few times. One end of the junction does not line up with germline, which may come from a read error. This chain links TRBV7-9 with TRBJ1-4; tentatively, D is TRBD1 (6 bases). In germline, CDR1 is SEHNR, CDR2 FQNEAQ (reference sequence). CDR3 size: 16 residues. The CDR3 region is CVSSLSVGGADEKLFF. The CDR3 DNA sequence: TGTGTCAGCAGCTTAAGCGTGGGGGGCGCGGATGAAAAACTGTTTTTT.

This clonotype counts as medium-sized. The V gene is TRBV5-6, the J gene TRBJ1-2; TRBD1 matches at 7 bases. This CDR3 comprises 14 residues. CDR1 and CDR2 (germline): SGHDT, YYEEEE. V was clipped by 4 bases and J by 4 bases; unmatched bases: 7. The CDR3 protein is CASSPTGQIYGYTF. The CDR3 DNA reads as TGTGCCAGCAGCCCAACGGGACAGATCTATGGCTACACCTTC.

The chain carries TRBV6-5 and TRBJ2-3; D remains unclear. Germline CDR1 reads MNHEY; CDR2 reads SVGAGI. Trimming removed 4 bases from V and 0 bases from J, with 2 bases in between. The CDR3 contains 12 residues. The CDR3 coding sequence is TGTGCCAGCAGTTCAAGCACAGATACGCAGTATTTT. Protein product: CASSSSTDTQYF.

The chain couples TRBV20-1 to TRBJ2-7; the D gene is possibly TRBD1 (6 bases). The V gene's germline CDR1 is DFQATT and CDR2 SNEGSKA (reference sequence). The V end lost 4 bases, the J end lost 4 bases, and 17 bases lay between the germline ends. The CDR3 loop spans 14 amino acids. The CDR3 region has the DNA TGCAGTGCTAATAACCGGGACAAAAGATACGAGCAGTACTTC. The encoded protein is CSANNRDKRYEQYF.

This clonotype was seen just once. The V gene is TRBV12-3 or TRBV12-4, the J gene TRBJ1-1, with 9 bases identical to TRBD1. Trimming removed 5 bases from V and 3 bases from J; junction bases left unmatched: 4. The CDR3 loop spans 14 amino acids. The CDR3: CASSPGQGYTEAFF. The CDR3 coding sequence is TGTGCCAGCAGTCCCGGACAGGGGTACACTGAAGCTTTCTTT.

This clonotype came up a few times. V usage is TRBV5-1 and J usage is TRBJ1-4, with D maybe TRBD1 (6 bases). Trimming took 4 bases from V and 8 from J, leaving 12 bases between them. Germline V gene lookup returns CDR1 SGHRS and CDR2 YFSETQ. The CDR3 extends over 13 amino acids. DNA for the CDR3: TGCGCCAGCAGCCCACCGGACAGCGAAAAACTGTTTTTT. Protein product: CASSPPDSEKLFF.

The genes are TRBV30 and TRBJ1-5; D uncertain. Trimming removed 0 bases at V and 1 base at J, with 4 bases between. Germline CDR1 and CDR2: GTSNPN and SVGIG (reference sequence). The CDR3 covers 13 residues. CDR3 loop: CAWSVDSNQPQHF. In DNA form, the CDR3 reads TGTGCCTGGAGTGTAGACAGCAATCAGCCCCAGCATTTT.